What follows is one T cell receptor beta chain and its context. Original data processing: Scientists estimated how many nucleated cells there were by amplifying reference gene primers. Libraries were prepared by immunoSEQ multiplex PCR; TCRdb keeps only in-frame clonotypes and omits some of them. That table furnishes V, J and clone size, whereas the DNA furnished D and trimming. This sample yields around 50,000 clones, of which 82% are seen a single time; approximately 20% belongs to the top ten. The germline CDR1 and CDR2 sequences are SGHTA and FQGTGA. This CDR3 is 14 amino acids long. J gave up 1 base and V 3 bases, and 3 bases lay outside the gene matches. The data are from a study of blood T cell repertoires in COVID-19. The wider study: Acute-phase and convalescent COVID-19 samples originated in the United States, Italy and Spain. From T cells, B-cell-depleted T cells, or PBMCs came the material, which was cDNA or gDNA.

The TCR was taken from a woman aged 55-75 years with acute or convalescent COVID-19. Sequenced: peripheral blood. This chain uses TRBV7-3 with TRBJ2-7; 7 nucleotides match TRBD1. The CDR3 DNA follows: TGTGCCAGCAGCTTTTCGGGACAGTCCTACGAGCAGTACTTC. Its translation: CASSFSGQSYEQYF. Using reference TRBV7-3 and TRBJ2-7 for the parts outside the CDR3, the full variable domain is GAGVSQTPSNKVTEKGKYVELRCDPISGHTALYWYRQSLGQGPEFLIYFQGTGAADDSGLPNDRFFAVRPEGSVSTLKIQRTERGDSAVYLCASSFSGQSYEQYFGPGTRLTVT.